Presented here are 21 T cell receptor beta chains from one specimen sequenced in a study of human T cells and chemical hapten exposure. Specified time point: patch test 1, 2 weeks after DPC sensitization. Treatment here: therapeutic diphenylcyclopropenone sensitization with weekly scalp DPC. TCRdb called the RACE reads again in MiXCR, with one record for every CDR3 protein. In the table there are 300,000 to 350,000 distinct CDR3 sequences, approximately 6.3% of which are singletons. This specimen consisted of whole blood, obtained in connection with sensitization to the hapten diphenylcyclopropenone (DPC). These receptors were taken from a woman aged 18-29 years with alopecia areata. Some clones in this sample may be carry-over from other donors' samples.

In its sample, this clonotype was seen a few times. The chain combines TRBV28 with TRBJ1-5; TRBD1 might be the D (5 bases). V shed 6 bases and J shed 2 bases, with 17 bases lying between them. Germline CDR1 and CDR2: MDHEN and SYDVKM. The CDR3 contains 16 residues. The CDR3 sequence is CASSQGPAQGNQPQHF. As DNA, the CDR3 is TGTGCCAGCAGCCAGGGACCGGCACAGGGCAATCAGCCCCAGCATTTT.

This clonotype has only one observation. A much larger clone lies one base from this, so it may be a read error. The chain joins TRBV7-9 to TRBJ1-6, with 8 bases aligning to TRBD1. The CDR3 is 15 residues long. Germline CDR1 SEHNR, CDR2 FQNEAQ (reference sequence). As DNA, the CDR3 is TGTGACAGCAGCCCCCAGGGGGCCGGCAATTCACCCCTCCACTTT. It encodes CDSSPQGAGNSPLHF.

This chain connects TRBV28 to TRBJ1-1, with D hard to call. CDR3 length equals 16 residues. V dropped 4 bases and J dropped 0 bases, with 15 bases sitting between them. In germline, CDR1 is MDHEN, CDR2 SYDVKM. The CDR3 spells CASSYSPERMNTEAFF. CDR3 DNA: TGTGCCAGCAGTTACTCCCCTGAACGCATGAACACTGAAGCTTTCTTT.

This clonotype appeared many times. The V and J genes are TRBV20-1 and TRBJ2-3; D ambiguous. Looked up from germline, CDR1 is DFQATT and CDR2 is SNEGSKA (reference sequence). Trimming took 4 bases from V and 3 from J, leaving 8 bases between them. This CDR3 has 12 amino acids. CDR3 protein: CSAIATTDTQYF. CDR3 sequence (DNA): TGCAGTGCTATCGCCACTACAGATACGCAGTATTTT.

The chain recombines TRBV10-3 with TRBJ2-3, with unresolved D. The ends were cut back, 4 bases at V and 1 base at J, with 6 bases in the middle. This CDR3 is 13 amino acids long. In germline, CDR1 is ENHRY, CDR2 SYGVKD. The CDR3 DNA reads as TGTGCCATCAGTGGGGCGGGCACAGATACGCAGTATTTT. It codes for CAISGAGTDTQYF.

This clonotype turned up a few times. This sequence joins TRBV3-1 and TRBJ2-1, with D unclear. Trimming cost V 0 bases and J 4 bases, with 13 bases left between them. CDR1 is LGHDT, CDR2 YNNKEL, per germline (reference sequence). This CDR3 region has 16 residues. The CDR3 DNA follows: TGTGCCAGCAGCCAAGAATGGGAAAGGAATTACAATGAGCAGTTCTTC. Amino acid sequence: CASSQEWERNYNEQFF.

This clonotype was counted a few times. This chain uses TRBV7-2 with TRBJ2-1; D possibly matches TRBD1 or TRBD2 (5 bases each). The CDR3 extends over 14 amino acids. CDR1 and CDR2 from the germline V gene are SGHTA and FQGNSA. The V gene lost 7 bases and the J gene lost 6 bases, with 16 bases spanning the gap. Here the CDR3 reads CASTSPGTRNEQFF. CDR3 nucleotide sequence: TGTGCCAGCACCTCTCCAGGGACCCGCAATGAGCAGTTCTTC.

This sequence joins TRBV5-1 and TRBJ1-1; 11 nucleotides match TRBD1. This CDR3 comprises 16 residues. Losses at the gene ends were 4 bases for V and 5 bases for J; bases not matched to a gene: 10. The germline V gene encodes CDR1 SGHRS and CDR2 YFSETQ. CDR3 DNA sequence: TGCGCCAGCAGCGGAGGACAGGGGGCGAGAGGAACTGAAGCTTTCTTT. Translation: CASSGGQGARGTEAFF.

The chain is built from TRBV6-2 or TRBV6-3 and TRBJ1-1; D possibly corresponds to TRBD1 (6 bases). V lost 0 bases and J lost 1, with 15 bases in between. Germline lookup yields CDR1 MNHEY and CDR2 SVGEGT. The CDR3 runs to 17 residues. The CDR3 spells CASSYSLGHLGNTEAFF. The CDR3 DNA follows: TGTGCCAGCAGTTACTCTTTGGGACACCTGGGGAACACTGAAGCTTTCTTT.

This clonotype occurred many times. The CDR3 is CAITTGYDTQYF. CDR3 nucleotide sequence: TGTGCCATCACCACAGGGTACGATACGCAGTATTTT. The chain carries TRBV10-3 and TRBJ2-3; TRBD1 is a possible D gene (6 bases). Germline CDR1 is ENHRY and CDR2 is SYGVKD. The CDR3 sequence is 12 residues long. Trimming removed 7 bases from V and 6 bases from J, with 11 bases in between.

On this clonotype itself: One junction end does not reproduce the germline sequence, and a read error may be involved. The J gene is TRBJ2-7, the V gene TRBV7-8; maybe TRBD2 (6 bases). The CDR3 is 15 residues long. The germline CDR1 and CDR2 sequences are SGHVS and FQNEAQ. CDR3 nucleotide sequence: TGTGCCAGCAGCCGGGCGGGACCGGTCTCCAACGAGCAGTACTTC. Protein product: CASSRAGPVSNEQYF.

In its sample, this clonotype was seen many times. V and J are TRBV3-1 and TRBJ2-3; the match to TRBD1 covers 9 bases. The germline gives CDR1 LGHDT, CDR2 YNNKEL (reference sequence). This CDR3 comprises 18 residues. The V gene end was trimmed by 0 bases and the J gene end by 3 bases; junction bases not matched to a gene: 10. In nucleotides, the CDR3 is TGTGCCAGCAGCCAAGATATAGGACAGGGGATTGGAACAGATACGCAGTATTTT. This translates into CASSQDIGQGIGTDTQYF.

This clonotype has a count of ten or more. J is TRBJ2-3 and V is TRBV10-3, with TRBD2 matching over 13 bases. Per the germline V gene, CDR1 is ENHRY and CDR2 is SYGVKD. Germline trimming cut 6 bases from V and 1 base from J; bases unmatched to any gene: 1. This CDR3 spans 15 amino acids. For the CDR3, the DNA is TGTGCCATCAGGGGGACTAGCGGGGGCACAGATACGCAGTATTTT. It yields the protein CAIRGTSGGTDTQYF.

The rearrangement uses TRBV12-3 or TRBV12-4 and TRBJ2-5, with D perhaps matching TRBD1 (6 bases). CDR3 length equals 12 residues. Trimming left V 1 base short and J 12 bases short, with 12 bases between. The DNA for the CDR3 is TGTGCCAGCAGTTTAGACAGGGAGAGGGAGTACTTC. This gives the protein CASSLDREREYF.

This clonotype was found a few times. The chain recombines TRBV27 with TRBJ2-1; 7 nucleotides agree with TRBD1. This CDR3 comprises 15 residues. V lost 6 bases and J lost 3; bases outside the gene matches: 8. The germline CDR1 and CDR2 sequences are MNHEY and SMNVEV (reference sequence). In DNA form, the CDR3 reads TGTGCCAGCAGATGGACAGGCTCTAACTACAATGAGCAGTTCTTC. This gives the protein CASRWTGSNYNEQFF.

Many counts were recorded for this clonotype. The CDR3 bases are TGTGCCAGCAGCCGTTGGACAGGGGCGACCTACGAGCAGTACTTC. Translating it yields CASSRWTGATYEQYF. The rearrangement links TRBV3-1 to TRBJ2-7, with TRBD1 matching over 9 bases. V shed 4 bases and J 2 bases; nucleotides not matched to a gene: 6. Germline CDR1 reads LGHDT; CDR2 reads YNNKEL (reference sequence). This CDR3 is built from 15 residues.

This clonotype was seen many times. The chain combines TRBV12-3 or TRBV12-4 with TRBJ1-1; weak D call: TRBD1 (6 bases). Trimming cost V 0 bases and J 1 base, with 9 bases left between them. The CDR3 covers 15 residues. In DNA, the CDR3 is TGTGCCAGCAGTTTAGCGGACAGATCGAACACTGAAGCTTTCTTT. Translating gives CASSLADRSNTEAFF.

This clonotype was recorded many times. V is TRBV5-1 and J is TRBJ2-3; 12 positions match TRBD2. V dropped 4 bases and J dropped 3; count of bases not matched to a gene: 12. This CDR3 has 18 residues. In germline, CDR1 is SGHRS, CDR2 YFSETQ. The CDR3 region has the DNA TGCGCCAGCAGCCCGAGCGGGACTAGCGGGTCAGGGACAGATACGCAGTATTTT. The encoded protein is CASSPSGTSGSGTDTQYF.

This clonotype was recorded many times. V is TRBV4-3 and J is TRBJ2-3; 8 nucleotides match TRBD1. Germline values: CDR1 LGHNA, CDR2 YSLEER. The junction had 5 bases not matched to a gene; V was cut back by 3 bases and J by 0 bases. This CDR3 comprises 16 residues. The CDR3 sequence is CASSQSRTGSTDTQYF. CDR3 in DNA: TGCGCCAGCAGCCAGAGTAGGACAGGGAGCACAGATACGCAGTATTTT.

This clonotype was counted only a few times. The chain carries TRBV3-1 and TRBJ2-1, with D hard to call. The V and J ends lost 0 bases and 9 bases respectively, with 6 bases between them. Germline V gene lookup returns CDR1 LGHDT and CDR2 YNNKEL (reference sequence). The CDR3 is 12 amino acids. The CDR3 bases are TGTGCCAGCAGCCAAGAGGGGTCTGAGCAGTTCTTC. Translating it yields CASSQEGSEQFF.

The gene calls are TRBV20-1 and TRBJ2-1, with D unresolved. The CDR3 runs 15 residues. CDR1 and CDR2 (germline): DFQATT, SNEGSKA (reference sequence). Trimming left V 6 bases short and J 1 base short, with 16 bases between. CDR3 region: CSAPRAGVSYNEQFF. The DNA of the CDR3 is TGCAGTGCCCCCCGGGCAGGAGTATCCTACAATGAGCAGTTCTTC.